The sequence of this TCR beta chain was determined in a study of T-cell reconstitution after alpha-beta-depleted transplantation in children. This clonotype was picked up a small number of times. Preparing the TCRbeta library involved the use of unique molecular identifiers. MiXCR was run by TCRdb on the PCR reads, yielding one entry per CDR3 protein. The sample includes about 830,000 distinct CDR3 sequences, about 15% of them seen just once. Trimming left V 8 bases short and J 5 bases short, with 12 bases between. Germline CDR1 is LNHNV and CDR2 is YYDKDF (reference sequence). The CDR3 runs 13 residues.

The clonotype comes from a male patient younger than 18 who had a stem cell transplant for acute lymphoblastic leukemia, so the T cells may come from the graft donor. The input for sequencing was PBMCs, mostly from graft donor cells, taken 360 days after TCRalphabeta/CD19-depleted stem cell transplant. The V and J genes are TRBV15 and TRBJ2-2, with a weak D call TRBD1 (6 bases). The CDR3 spells CATGAGVTGELFF. CDR3 in DNA: TGTGCCACCGGAGCAGGGGTAACCGGGGAGCTGTTTTTT.